The sequence of this T cell receptor (beta chain) was determined in a study of cytomegalovirus exposure and HLA in healthy donors. In this sample, this clone turned up once. Trimming at V came to 0 bases and at J to 0 bases, leaving 6 bases not matched to a gene. CDR1 is SGDLS, CDR2 YYNGEE, per germline. CDR3 length equals 16 residues. Primers for the PCR totalled 60 Vbeta and 13 Jbeta. Profiling relied on immunoSEQ multiplex PCR, and the TCRdb table lists in-frame clones only, not all of them. The repertoire holds 120,000 or so clones, with more than 60% as singletons. This chain joins TRBV9 and TRBJ2-7; 7 bases match TRBD1. The receptor was isolated from a man aged 25 to 40 in good health and CMV-seronegative. The specimen was PBMCs. The CDR3 reads CASSVEDRSSSYEQYF. CDR3 in DNA: TGTGCCAGCAGCGTAGAGGACAGGAGCAGCTCCTACGAGCAGTACTTC.